Listed below are T cell receptor beta chains from one sample, sequenced in a study of blood T cell repertoires in COVID-19. Sequenced by immunoSEQ multiplex PCR; TCRdb stores in-frame clones only, minus some. This table holds over 90,000 clones, 82% found once. Sequencing input: peripheral blood. These receptors were obtained from a man aged 45 to 65 with active or convalescent COVID-19. CDR3s include the opening cysteine and the closing phenylalanine or tryptophan. The order of the fields is V gene, D gene, J gene, clone size, CDR3 protein, CDR3 DNA. D genes are given only for firm matches. Part of the rows lack a size; the others show once, few, many or a class for expanded clones.

TRBV19	.	TRBJ1-5	.	CASSIDQGQNQPQHF	TGTGCCAGTAGTATAGATCAGGGGCAGAATCAGCCCCAGCATTTT
TRBV6-5	TRBD1	TRBJ2-2	.	CASGLPGQGSGELFF	TGTGCCAGTGGACTACCGGGACAGGGATCGGGGGAGCTGTTTTTT
TRBV28	.	TRBJ2-7	.	CASTGGTYEQYF	TGTGCCAGCACCGGGGGAACCTACGAGCAGTACTTC
TRBV2	.	TRBJ1-4	.	CASSSLSSNEKLFF	TGTGCCAGCAGTTCCCTGTCCAGTAATGAAAAACTGTTTTTT
TRBV24-1	.	TRBJ2-1	once	CATRESGGGEQFF	TGTGCCACCAGAGAATCTGGGGGCGGTGAGCAGTTCTTC
TRBV11-1	.	TRBJ2-1	.	CASSLARVDEQFF	TGTGCCAGCAGCTTAGCGCGTGTCGATGAGCAGTTCTTC
TRBV6-5	.	TRBJ1-1	.	CASSLSGQMNTEAFF	TGTGCCAGCAGTCTCTCAGGACAGATGAACACTGAAGCTTTCTTT
TRBV7-6	.	TRBJ2-3	.	CASSLEAGFTDTQYF	TGTGCCAGCAGCTTAGAGGCAGGGTTCACAGATACGCAGTATTTT
TRBV3-1/TRBV3-2	.	TRBJ1-2	.	CASSQDRGSYTF	TGTGCCAGCAGCCAAGATCGGGGGAGCTACACCTTC
TRBV2	TRBD2	TRBJ2-1	.	CASSEDSGGNSEQFF	TGTGCCAGCAGTGAAGATAGCGGGGGGAATAGTGAGCAGTTCTTC
TRBV15	TRBD2	TRBJ2-1	.	CATSRARLANNEQFF	TGTGCCACCAGCAGAGCCCGACTAGCGAACAATGAGCAGTTCTTC
TRBV19	TRBD1	TRBJ1-6	.	CASSTTGTGTNSPLHF	TGTGCCAGTAGTACCACCGGGACAGGGACTAATTCACCCCTCCACTTT
TRBV19	TRBD1	TRBJ1-5	.	CASGQGINQPQHF	TGTGCCAGCGGACAGGGGATCAATCAGCCCCAGCATTTT
TRBV3-1/TRBV3-2	TRBD1	TRBJ1-6	.	CASSPRQGSSPLHF	TGTGCCAGCAGCCCACGACAGGGTAGTTCACCCCTCCACTTT
TRBV27	TRBD1	TRBJ1-5	.	CASSSGTGGRNQPQHF	TGTGCCAGCAGCTCCGGGACAGGGGGTCGCAATCAGCCCCAGCATTTT
TRBV29-1	TRBD2	TRBJ2-3	.	CSVTLAGGRGDTQYF	TGCAGCGTCACCCTAGCGGGGGGGCGGGGAGATACGCAGTATTTT
TRBV2	.	TRBJ2-2	.	CASSNQGGIGELFF	TGTGCCAGCAGCAACCAGGGGGGAATCGGGGAGCTGTTTTTT
TRBV19	TRBD1	TRBJ1-1	.	CASTGTSPGGTEAFF	TGTGCCAGTACCGGGACAAGCCCAGGGGGAACTGAAGCTTTCTTT
TRBV7-2	TRBD2	TRBJ2-1	.	CASSLALAGGVEQFF	TGTGCCAGCAGCTTAGCGCTGGCGGGGGGGGTTGAGCAGTTCTTC
TRBV1	.	TRBJ1-2	few	CTSSRGQRELLIDGYTF	TGCACCAGCAGCCGAGGACAGAGGGAGCTGCTAATAGATGGCTACACCTTC
TRBV30	.	TRBJ2-1	.	CAWGRLSDGEQFF	TGTGCCTGGGGGCGCCTTAGCGACGGTGAGCAGTTCTTC
TRBV5-1	TRBD2	TRBJ2-1	.	CASSLDGGDYNEQFF	TGCGCCAGCAGCTTGGACGGGGGGGACTACAATGAGCAGTTCTTC
TRBV6-5	.	TRBJ1-1	.	CASSYSKWSNTEAFF	TGTGCCAGCAGTTACTCGAAGTGGAGTAATACTGAAGCTTTCTTT
TRBV28	TRBD2	TRBJ2-1	.	CATRVAGGNEQFF	TGTGCCACCCGAGTAGCGGGGGGCAATGAGCAGTTCTTC